These 3 T cell receptor beta chains were sequenced from one sample in a study of cytomegalovirus exposure and HLA in healthy donors. 60 Vbeta and 13 Jbeta primers were used in PCR. Here immunoSEQ multiplex PCR was the method, and the copy in TCRdb shows in-frame clones only, minus some. The table has fewer than 200,000 clones, about nine tenths seen once. Sequenced sample: PBMCs. These receptors were obtained from a boy aged 2-9 years in good health and CMV-seronegative.

The chain joins TRBV10-2 to TRBJ1-2, with D uncertain. This CDR3 region has 16 residues. The V gene's germline CDR1 is WSHSY and CDR2 SAAADI. Between the trimmed V and J ends, which lost 4 bases and 11 bases, there was a span of 26 bases. For the CDR3, the DNA is TGCGCCAGCAGTGGGGGAGAGAGTACCTGGGTTGTGGGGTACACCTTC. The encoded protein is CASSGGESTWVVGYTF.

The chain joins TRBV27 to TRBJ2-7; perhaps TRBD1 as D (6 bases). CDR1 MNHEY and CDR2 SMNVEV come from the germline V gene (reference sequence). The CDR3 contains 13 residues. The germline V and J ends were trimmed by 6 bases and 0 bases, with 9 bases remaining between them. The CDR3 nucleotides read TGTGCCAGCAGAACAGGGACCTCCTACGAGCAGTACTTC. Translated: CASRTGTSYEQYF.

CDR3 residues: CASSLWGQGAYEQYF. CDR3 DNA: TGTGCCAGCAGCCTATGGGGACAGGGGGCGTACGAGCAGTACTTC. The rearrangement uses TRBV5-6 and TRBJ2-7; the match to TRBD1 covers 12 bases. The CDR3 contains 15 residues. V shed 4 bases, J shed 4 bases, and the junction held 6 bases outside the gene matches. Germline V CDR1 and CDR2: SGHDT, YYEEEE.